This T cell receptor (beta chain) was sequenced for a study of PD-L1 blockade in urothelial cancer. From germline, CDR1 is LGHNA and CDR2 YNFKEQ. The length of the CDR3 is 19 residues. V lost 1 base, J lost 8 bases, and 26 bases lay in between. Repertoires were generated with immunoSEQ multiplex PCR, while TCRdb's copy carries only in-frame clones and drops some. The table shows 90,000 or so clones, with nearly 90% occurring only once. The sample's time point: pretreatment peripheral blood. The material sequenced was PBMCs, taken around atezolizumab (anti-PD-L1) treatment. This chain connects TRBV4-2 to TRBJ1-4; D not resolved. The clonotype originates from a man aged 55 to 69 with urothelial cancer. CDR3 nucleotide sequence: TGTGCCAGCAGCCAAGGCGGGTTAGACGGATACCGTTTTAAAGAAAAACTGTTTTTT. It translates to CASSQGGLDGYRFKEKLFF.